Given below is one TCR beta chain in context. Its cognate antigen is unknown. Here immunoSEQ multiplex PCR was the method, and the copy in TCRdb shows in-frame clones only, minus some. The sample includes about 93,000 clones, around 92% of them seen just once. The data originate from a study of T cell responses to AZD1222 COVID-19 vaccine. Notes on the study in general: Females outnumbered males among donors, who were mostly white British; clonal diversity was possibly underestimated. The study found vaccine-associated CD4 TCRs spanning spike, dominant at 160-218 and 743-854. Recipients of AZD1222 seropositive at baseline numbered only 6 or 7.

J gave up 0 bases and V 0 bases, and 8 bases lay outside the gene matches. This CDR3 spans 19 amino acids. The germline CDR1 and CDR2 sequences are LGHDT and YNNKEL (reference sequence). The TCR comes from an adult in good health. The chain uses TRBV3-1 (or the pseudogene TRBV3-2) and TRBJ2-6; 7 bases align to TRBD1. The input for sequencing was peripheral blood, taken on day 0 of MenACWY control vaccination. CDR3 nucleotide sequence: TGTGCCAGCAGCCAAGACAGGGGGATAGGTGTCTCTGGGGCCAACGTCCTGACTTTC. Amino acid sequence: CASSQDRGIGVSGANVLTF.